This T cell receptor beta chain was sequenced for a study of blood T cell repertoires in COVID-19. Overall study context: Sites in the United States, Italy and Spain provided acute and convalescent COVID-19 samples. In each case, the material was cDNA or gDNA derived from T cells, B-cell-depleted T cells, or PBMCs.

The germline V gene encodes CDR1 LNHDA and CDR2 SQIVND (reference sequence). This CDR3 comprises 15 residues. Losses at the gene ends were 6 bases for V and 3 bases for J; bases not matched to a gene: 8. Original handling: Researchers report that nucleated cell counts were estimated from reference gene primer amplification. Sequencing was performed with immunoSEQ multiplex PCR; in TCRdb, only in-frame clones are kept and a portion is missing. D and trimming come from the DNA, and the V and J calls and clone size come from that table. The sample lists 150,000 to 200,000 clones; roughly 82% were seen once.

The rearrangement joins TRBV19 to TRBJ1-5, with 7 bases matching TRBD1. This receptor was identified in a woman between 65 and 79 years old with acute or convalescent COVID-19. The sequenced material came from peripheral blood. CDR3 residues: CASRTGTVDNQPQHF. CDR3 bases: TGTGCCAGTAGAACCGGGACAGTGGACAATCAGCCCCAGCATTTT.